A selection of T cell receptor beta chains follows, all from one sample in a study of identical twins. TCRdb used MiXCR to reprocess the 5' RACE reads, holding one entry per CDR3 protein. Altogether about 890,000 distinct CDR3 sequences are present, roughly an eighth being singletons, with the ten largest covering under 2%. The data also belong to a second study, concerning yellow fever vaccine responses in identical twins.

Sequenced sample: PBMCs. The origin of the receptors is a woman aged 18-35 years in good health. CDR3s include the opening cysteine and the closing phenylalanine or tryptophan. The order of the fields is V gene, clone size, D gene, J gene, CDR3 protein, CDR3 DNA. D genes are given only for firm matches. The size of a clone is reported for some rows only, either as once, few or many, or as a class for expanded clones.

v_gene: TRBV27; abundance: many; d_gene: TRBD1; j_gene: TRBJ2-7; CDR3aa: CASSSLQGYEQYF; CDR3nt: TGTGCCAGCAGTTCTCTACAGGGGTACGAGCAGTACTTC
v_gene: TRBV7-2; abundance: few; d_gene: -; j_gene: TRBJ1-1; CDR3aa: CASSLAGGIRTEAFF; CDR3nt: TGTGCCAGCAGCTTAGCCGGTGGAATTCGTACTGAAGCTTTCTTT
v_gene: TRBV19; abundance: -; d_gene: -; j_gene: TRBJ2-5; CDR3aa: CASSPALGPFQETQYF; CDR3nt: TGTGCCAGTAGTCCAGCGCTAGGACCATTCCAAGAGACCCAGTACTTC
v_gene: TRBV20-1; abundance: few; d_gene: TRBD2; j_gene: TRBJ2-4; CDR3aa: CSARDPRSGGTRENIQYF; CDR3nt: TGCAGTGCTAGAGACCCCCGAAGCGGGGGGACCAGAGAAAACATTCAGTACTTC
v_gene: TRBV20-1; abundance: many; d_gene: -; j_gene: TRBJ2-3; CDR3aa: CSGSGGTDTQYF; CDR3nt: TGCAGCGGTTCCGGGGGTACAGATACGCAGTATTTT
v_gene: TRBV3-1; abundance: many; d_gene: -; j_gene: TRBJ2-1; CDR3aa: CASSQKMGASSYNEQFF; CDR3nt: TGTGCCAGCAGCCAAAAGATGGGGGCGAGCTCCTACAATGAGCAGTTCTTC
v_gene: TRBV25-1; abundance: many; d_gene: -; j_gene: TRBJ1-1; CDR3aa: CASRQNRGILNTEAFF; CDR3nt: TGTGCCAGCAGGCAAAATCGGGGCATTCTGAACACTGAAGCTTTCTTT
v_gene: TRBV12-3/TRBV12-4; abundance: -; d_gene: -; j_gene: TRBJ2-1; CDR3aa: CASTTSGPRQFF; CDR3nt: TGTGCCAGCACCACCTCGGGCCCCCGGCAGTTCTTC
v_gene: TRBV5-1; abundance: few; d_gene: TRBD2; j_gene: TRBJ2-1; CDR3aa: CASSLEASGGGEQFF; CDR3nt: TGCGCCAGCAGCTTGGAGGCTAGCGGGGGTGGTGAGCAGTTCTTC
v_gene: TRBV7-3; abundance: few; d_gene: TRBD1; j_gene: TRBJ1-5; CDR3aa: CASSNRTGKPGSNQPQHF; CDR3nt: TGTGCCAGCAGCAATAGGACAGGGAAGCCCGGGAGCAATCAGCCCCAGCATTTT
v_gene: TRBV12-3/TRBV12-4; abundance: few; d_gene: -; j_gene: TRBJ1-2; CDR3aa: CASSFRPESNYGYTF; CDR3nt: TGTGCCAGCAGTTTCCGGCCGGAGTCTAACTATGGCTACACCTTC
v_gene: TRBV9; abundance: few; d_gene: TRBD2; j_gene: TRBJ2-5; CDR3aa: CASSAAGTRKETQYF; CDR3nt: TGTGCCAGCAGCGCAGCAGGGACTAGAAAAGAGACCCAGTACTTC
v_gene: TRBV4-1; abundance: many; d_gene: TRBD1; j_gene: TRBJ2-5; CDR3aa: CASSHLVTRTGYQETQYF; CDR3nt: TGCGCCAGCAGCCACCTCGTGACTAGGACAGGGTACCAAGAGACCCAGTACTTC
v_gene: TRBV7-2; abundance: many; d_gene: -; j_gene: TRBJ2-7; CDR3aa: CASSQGPGLFEQYF; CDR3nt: TGTGCCAGCAGCCAAGGCCCCGGACTTTTTGAGCAGTACTTC
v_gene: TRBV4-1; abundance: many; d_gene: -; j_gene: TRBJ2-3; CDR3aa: CASSLGRQQYF; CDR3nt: TGCGCCAGCAGCCTTGGCAGACAGCAGTATTTT
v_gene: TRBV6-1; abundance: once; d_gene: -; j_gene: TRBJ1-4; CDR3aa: CASRRQGSEKLFF; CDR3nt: TGTGCCAGCAGGCGGCAGGGTAGTGAAAAACTGTTTTTT
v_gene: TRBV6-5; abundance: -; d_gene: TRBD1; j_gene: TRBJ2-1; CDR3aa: CASSYPDRVKQFF; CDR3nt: TGTGCCAGCAGTTACCCGGACAGGGTGAAGCAGTTCTTC
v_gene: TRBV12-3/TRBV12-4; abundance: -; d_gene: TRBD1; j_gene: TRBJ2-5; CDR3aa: CASSPTGGKPETQYF; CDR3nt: TGTGCCAGCAGCCCCACAGGGGGCAAACCGGAGACCCAGTACTTC
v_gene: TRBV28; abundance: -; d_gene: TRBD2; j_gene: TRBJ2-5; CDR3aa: CASRAGGVQGLETQYF; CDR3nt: TGTGCCAGCAGAGCCGGGGGGGTCCAGGGTTTAGAGACCCAGTACTTC
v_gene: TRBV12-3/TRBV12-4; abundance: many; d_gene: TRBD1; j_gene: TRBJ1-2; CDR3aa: CASSIEDRVYGYTF; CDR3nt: TGTGCCAGCAGTATTGAGGACAGGGTCTATGGCTACACCTTC
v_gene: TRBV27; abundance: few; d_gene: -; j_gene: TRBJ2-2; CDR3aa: CASSSRLVGGELFF; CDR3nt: TGTGCCAGCAGTTCGCGACTAGTCGGCGGGGAGCTGTTTTTT
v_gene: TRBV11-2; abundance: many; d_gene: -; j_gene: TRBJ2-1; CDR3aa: CASSPWTDARSYNEQFF; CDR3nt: TGTGCCAGCAGCCCCTGGACGGACGCCCGCTCCTACAATGAGCAGTTCTTC
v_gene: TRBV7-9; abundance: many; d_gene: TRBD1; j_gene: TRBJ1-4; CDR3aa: CASGGQGDEKLFF; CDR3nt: TGTGCCAGCGGAGGACAGGGAGATGAAAAACTGTTTTTT
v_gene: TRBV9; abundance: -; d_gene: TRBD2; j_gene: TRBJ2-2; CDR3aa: CASSGAGGSNTGELFF; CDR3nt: TGTGCCAGCAGCGGAGCGGGAGGATCGAACACCGGGGAGCTGTTTTTT
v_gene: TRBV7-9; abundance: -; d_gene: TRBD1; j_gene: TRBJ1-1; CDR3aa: CASSPTRQGRFEAFF; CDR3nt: TGTGCCAGCAGCCCCACCCGACAGGGTCGATTTGAAGCTTTCTTT
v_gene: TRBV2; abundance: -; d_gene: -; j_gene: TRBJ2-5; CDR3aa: CASSEAQGKTQYF; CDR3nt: TGTGCCAGCAGTGAAGCCCAGGGGAAGACCCAGTACTTC
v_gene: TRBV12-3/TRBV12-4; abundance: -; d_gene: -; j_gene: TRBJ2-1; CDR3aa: CASSPRGAPYNEQFF; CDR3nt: TGTGCCAGCAGTCCTAGGGGGGCCCCCTACAATGAGCAGTTCTTC
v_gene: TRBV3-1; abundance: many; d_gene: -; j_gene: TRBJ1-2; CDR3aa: CASSPILDVNYGYTF; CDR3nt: TGTGCCAGCAGCCCCATATTGGACGTTAACTATGGCTACACCTTC
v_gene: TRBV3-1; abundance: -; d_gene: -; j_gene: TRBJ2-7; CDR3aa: CASSQVSRGEQYF; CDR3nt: TGTGCCAGCAGCCAAGTTAGCCGGGGCGAGCAGTACTTC
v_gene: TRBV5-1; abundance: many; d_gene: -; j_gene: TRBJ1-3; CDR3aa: CASSPEDTWVGSAGNTIYF; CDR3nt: TGCGCCAGCAGCCCAGAGGACACATGGGTCGGCTCTGCTGGAAACACCATATATTTT
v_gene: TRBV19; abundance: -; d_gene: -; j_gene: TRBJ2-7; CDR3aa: CASSIVDGSYEQYF; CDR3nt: TGTGCCAGTAGTATCGTGGACGGTTCCTACGAGCAGTACTTC
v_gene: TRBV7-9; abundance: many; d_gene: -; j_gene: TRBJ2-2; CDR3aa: CASTGDENTGELFF; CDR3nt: TGTGCCAGCACGGGGGATGAAAACACCGGGGAGCTGTTTTTT
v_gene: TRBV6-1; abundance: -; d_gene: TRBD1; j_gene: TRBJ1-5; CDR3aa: CASSGTGRIGSSNQPQHF; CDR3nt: TGTGCCAGCAGTGGGACAGGGCGCATTGGATCTAGCAATCAGCCCCAGCATTTT
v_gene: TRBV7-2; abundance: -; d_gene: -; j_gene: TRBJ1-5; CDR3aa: CASSLVAGLGNQPQHF; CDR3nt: TGTGCCAGCAGCTTAGTGGCGGGTCTGGGCAATCAGCCCCAGCATTTT
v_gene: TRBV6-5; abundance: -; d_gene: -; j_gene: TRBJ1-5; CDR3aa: CASSSSPNQPQHF; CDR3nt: TGTGCCAGCAGCAGCTCACCGAATCAGCCCCAGCATTTT
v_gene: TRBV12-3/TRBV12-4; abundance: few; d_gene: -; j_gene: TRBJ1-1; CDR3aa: CASSLRGKGRETEAFF; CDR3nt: TGTGCCAGCAGTTTAAGGGGGAAGGGGCGGGAAACTGAAGCTTTCTTT
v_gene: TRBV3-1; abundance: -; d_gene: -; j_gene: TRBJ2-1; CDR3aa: CASSQDLPSRGTTKF; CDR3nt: TGTGCCAGCAGCCAAGATCTTCCCTCCCGTGGGACAACGAAATTC
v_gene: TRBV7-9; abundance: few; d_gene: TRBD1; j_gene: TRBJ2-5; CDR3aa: CASSLGGPGGQYF; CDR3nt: TGTGCCAGCAGCTTAGGGGGCCCAGGGGGCCAGTACTTC
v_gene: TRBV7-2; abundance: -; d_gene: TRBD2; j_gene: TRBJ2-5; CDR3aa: CASLVWASGYQETQYF; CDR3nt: TGTGCCAGCCTCGTTTGGGCTAGCGGATACCAAGAGACCCAGTACTTC
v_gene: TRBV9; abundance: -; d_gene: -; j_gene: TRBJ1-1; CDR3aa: CASSVVDPHGYPEAFF; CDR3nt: TGTGCCAGCAGCGTAGTTGATCCCCATGGATACCCTGAAGCTTTCTTT
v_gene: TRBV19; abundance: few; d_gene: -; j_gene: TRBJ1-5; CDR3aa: CASERSFLDGQPQHF; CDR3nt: TGTGCCAGCGAGCGATCCTTTTTGGACGGTCAGCCCCAGCATTTT
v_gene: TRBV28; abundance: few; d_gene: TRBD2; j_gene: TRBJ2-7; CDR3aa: CASSLYRASGSYEQYF; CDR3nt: TGTGCCAGCAGTTTATATAGGGCTAGCGGGAGTTACGAGCAGTACTTC
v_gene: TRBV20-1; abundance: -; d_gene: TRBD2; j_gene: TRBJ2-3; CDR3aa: CSAPSSGWADTQYF; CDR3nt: TGCAGTGCCCCCTCTAGCGGGTGGGCAGATACGCAGTATTTT
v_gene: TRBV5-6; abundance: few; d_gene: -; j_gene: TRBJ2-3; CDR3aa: CASSPDSSDLGTQYF; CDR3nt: TGTGCCAGCAGCCCGGACTCCAGCGACCTTGGTACGCAGTATTTT
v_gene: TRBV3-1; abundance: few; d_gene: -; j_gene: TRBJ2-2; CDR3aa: CASSQRSWTTNTGELFF; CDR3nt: TGTGCCAGCAGCCAGAGGTCCTGGACAACGAACACCGGGGAGCTGTTTTTT
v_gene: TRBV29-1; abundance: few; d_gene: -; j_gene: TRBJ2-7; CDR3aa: CSARDKPYEQYF; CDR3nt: TGCAGCGCCCGGGACAAACCCTACGAGCAGTACTTC
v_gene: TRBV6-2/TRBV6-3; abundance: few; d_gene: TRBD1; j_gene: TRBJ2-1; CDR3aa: CASTGTGAVSEQFF; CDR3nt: TGTGCCAGCACCGGGACAGGGGCGGTTAGTGAGCAGTTCTTC
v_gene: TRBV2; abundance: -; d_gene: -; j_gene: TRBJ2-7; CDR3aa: CASSDEETYEQYF; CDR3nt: TGTGCCAGCAGTGATGAGGAGACCTACGAGCAGTACTTC
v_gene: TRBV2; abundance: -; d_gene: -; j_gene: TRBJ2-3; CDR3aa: CASSEGGGLRTYTQYF; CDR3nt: TGTGCCAGCAGTGAAGGCGGGGGCCTGCGAACTTATACGCAGTATTTT